This T cell receptor (beta chain) derives from a study of blood T cell repertoires in COVID-19. For the study at large: T cells, B-cell-depleted T cells, or PBMCs provided the cDNA or gDNA that served as material.

Data came from immunoSEQ multiplex PCR; TCRdb stores just in-frame clones and leaves some out. The data show hundreds of thousands of clones, with approximately 90% seen just once and about 5.7% held by the top ten. Germline assignment: CDR1 SGHDT and CDR2 YYEEEE. V dropped 3 bases and J dropped 4 bases, with 10 bases sitting between them. This CDR3 comprises 13 residues. Sequences were obtained from PBMCs or T cells enriched from blood (not recorded which). The gene calls are TRBV5-6 and TRBJ1-2; a possible D gene is TRBD1 (5 bases). This receptor was identified in a woman between 35 and 50 years old who had recovered from COVID-19. CDR3: CASSWGLGYGYTF. The CDR3 nucleotides read TGTGCCAGCAGCTGGGGACTTGGCTATGGCTACACCTTC. Together with reference TRBV5-6 and TRBJ1-2, the CDR3 gives the full variable domain: DAGVTQSPTHLIKTRGQQVTLRCSPKSGHDTVSWYQQALGQGPQFIFQYYEEEERQRGNFPDRFSGHQFPNYSSELNVNALLLGDSALYLCASSWGLGYGYTFGSGTRLTVV.